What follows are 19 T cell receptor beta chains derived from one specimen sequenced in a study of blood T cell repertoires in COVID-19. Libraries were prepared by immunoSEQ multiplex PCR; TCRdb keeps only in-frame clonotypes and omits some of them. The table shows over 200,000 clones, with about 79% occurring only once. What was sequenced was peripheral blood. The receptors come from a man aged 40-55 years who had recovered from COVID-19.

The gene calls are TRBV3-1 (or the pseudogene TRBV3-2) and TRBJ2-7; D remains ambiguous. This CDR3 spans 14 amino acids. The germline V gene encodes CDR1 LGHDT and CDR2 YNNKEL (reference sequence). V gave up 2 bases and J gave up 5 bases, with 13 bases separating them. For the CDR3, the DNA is TGTGCCAGCAGCCAACGAGGCCCTCGGGACGAGCAGTACTTC. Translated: CASSQRGPRDEQYF.

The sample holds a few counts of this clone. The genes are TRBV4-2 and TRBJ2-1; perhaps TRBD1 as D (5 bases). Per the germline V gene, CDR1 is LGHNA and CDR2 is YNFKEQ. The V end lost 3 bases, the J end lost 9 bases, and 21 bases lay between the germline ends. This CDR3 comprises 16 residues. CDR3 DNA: TGTGCCAGCAGCCACAGCGCCGGGCAGGGCTTCGGTGAGCAGTTCTTC. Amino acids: CASSHSAGQGFGEQFF.

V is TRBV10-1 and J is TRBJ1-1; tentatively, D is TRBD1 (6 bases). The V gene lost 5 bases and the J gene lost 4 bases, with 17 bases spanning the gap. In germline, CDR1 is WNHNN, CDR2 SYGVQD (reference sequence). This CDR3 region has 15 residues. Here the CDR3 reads CASSPLTGPFTEAFF. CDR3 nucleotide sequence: TGCGCCAGCAGTCCCCTGACAGGTCCCTTCACTGAAGCTTTCTTT.

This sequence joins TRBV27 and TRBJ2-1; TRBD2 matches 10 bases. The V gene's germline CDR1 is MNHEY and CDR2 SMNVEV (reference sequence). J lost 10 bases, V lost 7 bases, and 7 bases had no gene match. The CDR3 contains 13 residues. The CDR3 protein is CASNLAGVKEQFF. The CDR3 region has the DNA TGTGCCAGCAATCTAGCGGGAGTCAAGGAGCAGTTCTTC.

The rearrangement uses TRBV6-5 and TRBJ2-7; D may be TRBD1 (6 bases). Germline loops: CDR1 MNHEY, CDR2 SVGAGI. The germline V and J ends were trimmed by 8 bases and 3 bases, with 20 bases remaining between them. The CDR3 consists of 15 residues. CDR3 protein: CASYPSGTTYYEQYF. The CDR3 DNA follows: TGTGCCAGCTACCCGTCCGGGACAACGTACTACGAGCAGTACTTC.

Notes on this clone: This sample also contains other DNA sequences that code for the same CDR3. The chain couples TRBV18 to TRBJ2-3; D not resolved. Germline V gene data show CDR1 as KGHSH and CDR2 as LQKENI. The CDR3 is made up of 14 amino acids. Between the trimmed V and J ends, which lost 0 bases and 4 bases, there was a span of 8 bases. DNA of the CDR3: TGTGCCAGCTCACCACCTAGTTCCGCAGATACGCAGTATTTT. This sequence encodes CASSPPSSADTQYF.

The chain's CDR3 is CASREQGENGYTF. CDR3 in DNA: TGTGCCAGCAGAGAGCAGGGTGAAAATGGCTACACCTTC. The gene calls are TRBV6-1 and TRBJ1-2; a possible D gene is TRBD1 (5 bases). Trimming left V 6 bases short and J 6 bases short, with 14 bases between. Germline V gene lookup returns CDR1 MNHNS and CDR2 SASEGT. CDR3 length equals 13 residues.

The chain's CDR3 is CASSLVLVRRSGYTF. Here the CDR3 DNA reads TGTGCCAGCAGCTTGGTATTAGTGCGGCGGAGCGGCTACACCTTC. The chain employs TRBV5-4 and TRBJ1-2; D unresolved. CDR1 is SGHNT and CDR2 is YYREEE in the germline V gene (reference sequence). The CDR3 has 15 amino acids. V was trimmed by 0 bases and J by 8 bases, leaving 17 bases between them.

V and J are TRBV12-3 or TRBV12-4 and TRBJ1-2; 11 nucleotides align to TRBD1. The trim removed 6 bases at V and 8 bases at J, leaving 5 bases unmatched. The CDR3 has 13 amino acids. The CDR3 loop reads CASRGGQGGGYTF. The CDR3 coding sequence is TGTGCCAGCAGAGGGGGACAGGGGGGCGGCTACACCTTC.

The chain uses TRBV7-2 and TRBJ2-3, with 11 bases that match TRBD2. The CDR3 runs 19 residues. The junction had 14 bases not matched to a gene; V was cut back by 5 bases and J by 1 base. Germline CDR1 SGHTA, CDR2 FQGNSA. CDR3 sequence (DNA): TGTGCCAGCAGCATATTTCTAGCGGGAGGCCCGCCCGGCACAGATACGCAGTATTTT. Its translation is CASSIFLAGGPPGTDTQYF.

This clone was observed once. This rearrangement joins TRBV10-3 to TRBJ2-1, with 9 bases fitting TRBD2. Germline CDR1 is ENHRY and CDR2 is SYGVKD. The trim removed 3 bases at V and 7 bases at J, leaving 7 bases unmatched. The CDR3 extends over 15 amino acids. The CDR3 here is CAISEGAGGGNEQFF. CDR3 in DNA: TGTGCCATCAGTGAAGGAGCGGGAGGAGGAAATGAGCAGTTCTTC.

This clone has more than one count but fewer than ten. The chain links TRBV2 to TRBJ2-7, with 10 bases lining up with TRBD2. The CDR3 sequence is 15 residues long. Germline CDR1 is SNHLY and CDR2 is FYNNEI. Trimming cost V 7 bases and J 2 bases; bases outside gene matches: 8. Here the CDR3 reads CASKVRLAGAYEQYF. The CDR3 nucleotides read TGTGCCAGCAAAGTTCGGCTAGCGGGAGCCTACGAGCAGTACTTC.

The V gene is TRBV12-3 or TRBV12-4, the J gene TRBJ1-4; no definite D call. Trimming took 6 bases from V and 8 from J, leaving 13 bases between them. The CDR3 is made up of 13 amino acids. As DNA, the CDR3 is TGTGCCAGCAGGCGGGCTTTGGGAGAAAAACTGTTTTTT. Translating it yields CASRRALGEKLFF.

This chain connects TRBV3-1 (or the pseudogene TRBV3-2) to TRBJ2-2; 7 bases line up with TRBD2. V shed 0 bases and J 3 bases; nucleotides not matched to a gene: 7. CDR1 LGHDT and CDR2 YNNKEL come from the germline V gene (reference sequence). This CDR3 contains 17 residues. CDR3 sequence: CASSQDRLAEDTGELFF. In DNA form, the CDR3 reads TGTGCCAGCAGCCAAGATCGGCTAGCGGAAGACACCGGGGAGCTGTTTTTT.

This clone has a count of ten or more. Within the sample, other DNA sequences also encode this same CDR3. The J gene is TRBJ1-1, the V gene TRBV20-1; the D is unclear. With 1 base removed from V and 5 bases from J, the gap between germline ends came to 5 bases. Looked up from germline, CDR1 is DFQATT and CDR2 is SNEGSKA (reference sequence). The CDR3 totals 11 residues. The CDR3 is CSARGATEAFF. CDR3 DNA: TGCAGTGCTAGAGGGGCGACTGAAGCTTTCTTT.

The CDR3 here is CASSLVSLHTF. The CDR3 bases are TGTGCCAGCAGCTTGGTCTCACTTCACACCTTC. V usage is TRBV5-6 and J usage is TRBJ1-2; D is undetermined. This CDR3 has 11 residues. V was cut by 0 bases and J by 12 bases, with 9 bases left in between. The germline CDR1 and CDR2 sequences are SGHDT and YYEEEE.

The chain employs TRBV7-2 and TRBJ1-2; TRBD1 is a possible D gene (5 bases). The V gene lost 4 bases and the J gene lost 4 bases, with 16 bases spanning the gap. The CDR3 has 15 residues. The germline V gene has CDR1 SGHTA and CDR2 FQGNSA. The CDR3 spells CASSWRTRGGYGYTF. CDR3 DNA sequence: TGTGCCAGCAGCTGGCGGACTAGGGGCGGCTATGGCTACACCTTC.

CDR3 sequence: CASSELDRGGPLHF. As DNA, the CDR3 is TGTGCCAGCAGCGAATTGGACAGGGGCGGACCCCTCCACTTT. This chain joins TRBV3-1 (or the pseudogene TRBV3-2) and TRBJ1-6; TRBD1 matches 9 bases. V dropped 5 bases and J dropped 12; count of bases not matched to a gene: 8. The germline gives CDR1 LGHDT, CDR2 YNNKEL (reference sequence). The CDR3 length is 14 residues.

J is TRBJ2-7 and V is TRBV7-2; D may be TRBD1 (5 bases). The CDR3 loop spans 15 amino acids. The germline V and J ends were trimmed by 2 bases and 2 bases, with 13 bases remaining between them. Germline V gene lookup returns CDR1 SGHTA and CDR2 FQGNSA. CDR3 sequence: CASSLSSQGAYEQYF. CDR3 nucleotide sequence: TGTGCCAGCAGCTTATCGTCCCAGGGCGCCTACGAGCAGTACTTC.